The clone carrying this TCR beta chain was detected a few times. The record originates from a study of blood T cell repertoires in COVID-19. In the study overall: Donors in the United States, Italy and Spain gave samples during acute or convalescent COVID-19.

The CDR3 is 14 amino acids. With 5 bases clipped from V and 4 bases from J, the junction kept 3 bases outside the gene matches. The germline V gene encodes CDR1 MNHEY and CDR2 SMNVEV (reference sequence). Per the original data handling: Counts of nucleated cells, estimated from reference gene primer amplification, were obtained. Sequencing used immunoSEQ multiplex PCR; TCRdb keeps in-frame clones, though not all of them. For V, J and clone size, that table is used; D and trimming come from the DNA. This table holds 330,000 or so clones, about 87% found once. The sample was peripheral blood. This clonotype was sampled from a man aged 30-40 years with COVID-19, enrolled during active disease. The chain uses TRBV27 and TRBJ1-5; TRBD1 aligns across 9 bases. The CDR3 here is CASSIGQGNQPQHF. The CDR3 nucleotides read TGTGCCAGCAGTATCGGACAGGGGAATCAGCCCCAGCATTTT.